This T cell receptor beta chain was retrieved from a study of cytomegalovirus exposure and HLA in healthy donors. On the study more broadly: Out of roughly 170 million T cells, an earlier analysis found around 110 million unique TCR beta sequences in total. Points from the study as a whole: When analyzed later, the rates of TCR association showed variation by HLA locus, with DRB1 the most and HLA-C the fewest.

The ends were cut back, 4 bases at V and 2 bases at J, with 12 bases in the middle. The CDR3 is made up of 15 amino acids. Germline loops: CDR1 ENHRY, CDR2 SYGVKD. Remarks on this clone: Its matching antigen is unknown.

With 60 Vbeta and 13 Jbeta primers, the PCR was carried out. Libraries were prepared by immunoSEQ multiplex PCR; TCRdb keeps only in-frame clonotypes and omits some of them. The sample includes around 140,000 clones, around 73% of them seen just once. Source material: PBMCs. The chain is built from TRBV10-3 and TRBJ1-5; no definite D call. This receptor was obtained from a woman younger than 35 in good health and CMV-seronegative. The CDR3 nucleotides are TGTGCCATCAGTGGTACCGGGATGGGCAATCAGCCCCAGCATTTT. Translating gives CAISGTGMGNQPQHF.